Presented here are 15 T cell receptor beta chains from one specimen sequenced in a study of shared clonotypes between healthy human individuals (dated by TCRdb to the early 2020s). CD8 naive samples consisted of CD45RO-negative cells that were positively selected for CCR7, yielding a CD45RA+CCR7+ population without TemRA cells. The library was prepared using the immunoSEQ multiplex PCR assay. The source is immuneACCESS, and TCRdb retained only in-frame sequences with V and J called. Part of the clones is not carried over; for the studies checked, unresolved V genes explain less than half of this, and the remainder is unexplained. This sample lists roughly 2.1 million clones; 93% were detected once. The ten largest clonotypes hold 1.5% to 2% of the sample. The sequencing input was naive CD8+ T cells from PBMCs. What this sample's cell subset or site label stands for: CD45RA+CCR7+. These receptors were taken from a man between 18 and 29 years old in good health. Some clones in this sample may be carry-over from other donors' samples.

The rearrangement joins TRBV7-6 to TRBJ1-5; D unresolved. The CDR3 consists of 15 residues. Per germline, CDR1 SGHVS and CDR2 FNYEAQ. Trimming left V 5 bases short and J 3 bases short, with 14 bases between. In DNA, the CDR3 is TGTGCCAGCAGCCCTCTACGAGACGCCAATCAGCCCCAGCATTTT. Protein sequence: CASSPLRDANQPQHF.

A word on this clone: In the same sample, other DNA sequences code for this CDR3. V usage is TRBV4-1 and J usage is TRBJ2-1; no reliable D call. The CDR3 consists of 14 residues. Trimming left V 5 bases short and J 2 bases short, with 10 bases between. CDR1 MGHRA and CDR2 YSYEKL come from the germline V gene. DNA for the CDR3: TGCGCCAGCAGCTTAGGCACCGCCTACAATGAGCAGTTCTTC. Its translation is CASSLGTAYNEQFF.

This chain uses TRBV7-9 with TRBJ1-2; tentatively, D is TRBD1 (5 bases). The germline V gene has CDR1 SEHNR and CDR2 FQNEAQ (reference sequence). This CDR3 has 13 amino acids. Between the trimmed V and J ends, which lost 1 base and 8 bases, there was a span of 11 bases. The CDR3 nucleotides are TGTGCCAGCAGCTTAGGGGGCGGAATCGGCTACACCTTC. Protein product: CASSLGGGIGYTF.

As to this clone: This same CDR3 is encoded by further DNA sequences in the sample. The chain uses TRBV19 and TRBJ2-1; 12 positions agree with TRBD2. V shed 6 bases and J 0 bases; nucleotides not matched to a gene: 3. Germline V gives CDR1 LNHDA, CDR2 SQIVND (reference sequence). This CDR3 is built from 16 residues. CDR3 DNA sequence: TGTGCCAGTAGGCTAGCGGGAGGGAGCTCCTACAATGAGCAGTTCTTC. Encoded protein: CASRLAGGSSYNEQFF.

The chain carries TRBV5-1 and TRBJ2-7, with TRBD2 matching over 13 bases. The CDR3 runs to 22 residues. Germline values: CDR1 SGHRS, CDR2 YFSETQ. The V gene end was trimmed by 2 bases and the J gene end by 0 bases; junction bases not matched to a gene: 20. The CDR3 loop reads CASSFFPQDGLAGVPLSYEQYF. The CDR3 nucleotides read TGCGCCAGCAGCTTTTTCCCCCAAGACGGACTAGCGGGAGTGCCCCTCTCCTACGAGCAGTACTTC.

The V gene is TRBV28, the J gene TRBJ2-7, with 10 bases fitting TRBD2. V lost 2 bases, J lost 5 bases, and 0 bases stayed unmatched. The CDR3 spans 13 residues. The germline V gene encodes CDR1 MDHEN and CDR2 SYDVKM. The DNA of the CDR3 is TGTGCCAGCAGTTTACTAGCGGGAGACGAGCAGTACTTC. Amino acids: CASSLLAGDEQYF.

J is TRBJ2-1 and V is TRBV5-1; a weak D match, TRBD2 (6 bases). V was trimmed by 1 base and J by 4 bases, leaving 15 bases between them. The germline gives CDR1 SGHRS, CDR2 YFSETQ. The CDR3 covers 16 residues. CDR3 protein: CASSLSRGSRYNEQFF. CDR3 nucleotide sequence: TGCGCCAGCAGCTTGTCACGGGGGAGTAGGTACAATGAGCAGTTCTTC.

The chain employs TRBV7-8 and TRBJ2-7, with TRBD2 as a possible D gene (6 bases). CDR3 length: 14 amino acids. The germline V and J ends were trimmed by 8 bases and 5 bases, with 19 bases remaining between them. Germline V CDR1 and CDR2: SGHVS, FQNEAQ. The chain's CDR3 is CASAGWGVPHEQYF. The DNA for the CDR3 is TGTGCCAGCGCGGGGTGGGGAGTCCCACACGAGCAGTACTTC.

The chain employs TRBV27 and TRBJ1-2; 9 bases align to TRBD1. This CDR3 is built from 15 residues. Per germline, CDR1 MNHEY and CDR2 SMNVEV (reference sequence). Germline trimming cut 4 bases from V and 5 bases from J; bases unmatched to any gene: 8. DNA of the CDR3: TGTGCCAGCAGTTCGACAGGGGGGACCGGGTATGGCTACACCTTC. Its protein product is CASSSTGGTGYGYTF.

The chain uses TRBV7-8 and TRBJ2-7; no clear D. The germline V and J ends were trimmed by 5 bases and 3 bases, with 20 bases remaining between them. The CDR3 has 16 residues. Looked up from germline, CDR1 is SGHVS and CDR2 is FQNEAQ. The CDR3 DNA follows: TGTGCCAGCAGCCCCGAGATAGCCGGCGGAATCTACGAGCAGTACTTC. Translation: CASSPEIAGGIYEQYF.

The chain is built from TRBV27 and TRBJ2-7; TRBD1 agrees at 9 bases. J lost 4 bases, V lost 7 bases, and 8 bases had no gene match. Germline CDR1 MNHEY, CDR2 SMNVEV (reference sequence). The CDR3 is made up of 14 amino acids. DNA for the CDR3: TGTGCCAGCAAGAGCACAGGGGGCCGTTACGAGCAGTACTTC. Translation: CASKSTGGRYEQYF.

CDR3 bases: TGTGCCAGCAGTTTAGGGCGGGGGGCTCTGGCGGAGCAGTTCTTC. This translates into CASSLGRGALAEQFF. The chain couples TRBV27 to TRBJ2-1, with 8 bases that match TRBD2. Losses at the gene ends were 2 bases for V and 10 bases for J; bases not matched to a gene: 10. This CDR3 region has 15 residues. Germline CDR1 is MNHEY and CDR2 is SMNVEV (reference sequence).

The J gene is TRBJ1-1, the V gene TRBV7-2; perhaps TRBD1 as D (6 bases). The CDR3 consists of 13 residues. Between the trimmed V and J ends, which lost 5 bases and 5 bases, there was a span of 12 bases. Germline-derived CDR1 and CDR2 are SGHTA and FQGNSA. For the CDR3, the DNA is TGTGCCAGCAGCGCGACAGGAAGGACTGAAGCTTTCTTT. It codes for CASSATGRTEAFF.

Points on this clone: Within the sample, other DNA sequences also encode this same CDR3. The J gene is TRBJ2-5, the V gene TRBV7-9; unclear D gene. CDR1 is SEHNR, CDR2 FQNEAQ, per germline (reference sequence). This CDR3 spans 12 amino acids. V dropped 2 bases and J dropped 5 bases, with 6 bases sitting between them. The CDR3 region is CASSLSWETQYF. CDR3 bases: TGTGCCAGCAGCTTATCTTGGGAGACCCAGTACTTC. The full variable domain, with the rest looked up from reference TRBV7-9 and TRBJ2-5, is DTGVSQNPRHKITKRGQNVTFRCDPISEHNRLYWYRQTLGQGPEFLTYFQNEAQLEKSRLLSDRFSAERPKGSFSTLEIQRTEQGDSAMYLCASSLSWETQYFGPGTRLLVL.

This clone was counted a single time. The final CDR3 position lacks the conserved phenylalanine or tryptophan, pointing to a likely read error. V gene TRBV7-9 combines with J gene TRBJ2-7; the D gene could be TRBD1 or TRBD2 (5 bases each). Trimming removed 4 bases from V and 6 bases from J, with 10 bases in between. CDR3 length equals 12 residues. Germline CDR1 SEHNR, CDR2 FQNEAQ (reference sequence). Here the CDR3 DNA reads TGTGCCAGCAGCTCCCGGGACGTCGAGCAGTACCTC. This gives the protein CASSSRDVEQYL.